What follows are 30 T cell receptor beta chains derived from one specimen sequenced in a study of blood T cell repertoires in COVID-19. Sequencing was performed with immunoSEQ multiplex PCR; in TCRdb, only in-frame clones are kept and a portion is missing. The data hold roughly 160,000 clones, with roughly four fifths observed a single time. Sequenced input: PBMCs or T cells enriched from blood (not recorded which). These receptors were taken from a man aged 45-65 years who had recovered from COVID-19.

The chain couples TRBV5-1 to TRBJ2-1; 7 bases agree with TRBD1. The CDR3 length is 14 residues. V was pared by 2 bases and J by 6 bases, with 5 bases of the junction left unmatched. Germline values: CDR1 SGHRS, CDR2 YFSETQ. CDR3 residues: CASSLGQGVNEQFF. The CDR3 nucleotides read TGCGCCAGCAGCTTAGGGCAGGGGGTCAATGAGCAGTTCTTC.

V gene TRBV4-2 combines with J gene TRBJ1-2, with 9 bases lining up with TRBD1. Germline V gene sequence: CDR1 LGHNA, CDR2 YNFKEQ. V trimming: 1 base; J trimming: 2 bases; junction bases outside the gene matches: 8. The CDR3 consists of 17 residues. In nucleotides, the CDR3 is TGTGCCAGCAGCCAAGGAGGGGGACAGGGCTTGAACTATGGCTACACCTTC. Protein: CASSQGGGQGLNYGYTF.

V usage is TRBV2 and J usage is TRBJ1-5; tentative D call: TRBD1 (5 bases). Germline V gene lookup returns CDR1 SNHLY and CDR2 FYNNEI. This CDR3 is 16 amino acids long. V gave up 0 bases and J gave up 1 base, with 10 bases separating them. In nucleotides, the CDR3 is TGTGCCAGCAGTGAAGCAGCGACAGAAAGCAATCAGCCCCAGCATTTT. Amino acids: CASSEAATESNQPQHF.

The J gene is TRBJ2-7, the V gene TRBV2, with 9 nucleotides matching TRBD2. The CDR3 spans 15 residues. J was trimmed by 5 bases and V by 8 bases; bases with no gene match: 13. Looked up from germline, CDR1 is SNHLY and CDR2 is FYNNEI. The CDR3 loop reads CASLSLGAGGHEQYF. CDR3 DNA: TGTGCCAGCTTGTCCTTGGGAGCGGGGGGCCACGAGCAGTACTTC. Variable domain in full (rest from reference TRBV2 and TRBJ2-7): EPEVTQTPSHQVTQMGQEVILRCVPISNHLYFYWYRQILGQKVEFLVSFYNNEISEKSEIFDDQFSVERPDGSNFTLKIRSTKLEDSAMYFCASLSLGAGGHEQYFGPGTRLTVT.

The chain has TRBV7-9 and TRBJ1-6, with 9 positions matching TRBD1. Germline-derived CDR1 and CDR2 are SEHNR and FQNEAQ (reference sequence). CDR3 length equals 17 residues. V shed 5 bases, J shed 2 bases, and the junction held 7 bases outside the gene matches. CDR3 residues: CASSPRDREPYNSPLHF. The CDR3 DNA reads TGTGCCAGCAGCCCCCGGGACAGGGAGCCCTATAATTCACCCCTCCACTTT.

The gene calls are TRBV18 and TRBJ2-7; unclear D gene. The CDR3 is made up of 15 amino acids. Trimming took 6 bases from V and 4 from J, leaving 19 bases between them. Germline V gives CDR1 KGHSH, CDR2 LQKENI. The CDR3 DNA sequence: TGTGCCAGCTCCCCCAGTGAGTCCTCAGGTTACGAGCAGTACTTC. Its translation is CASSPSESSGYEQYF.

V usage is TRBV6-1 and J usage is TRBJ1-4; weak D call: TRBD1 (6 bases). V was shortened by 0 bases and J by 8 bases, with 13 bases between the two germline ends. The germline CDR1 and CDR2 sequences are MNHNS and SASEGT. The CDR3 runs 15 residues. CDR3 in DNA: TGTGCCAGCAGTGAAGCAGCGGGGGGCCGGGAAAAACTGTTTTTT. Protein sequence: CASSEAAGGREKLFF.

To note about this clone: At the DNA level, this CDR3 is encoded by other sequences in the same sample as well. V usage is TRBV19 and J usage is TRBJ2-5; 12 nucleotides align to TRBD2. V trimming: 4 bases; J trimming: 4 bases; junction bases outside the gene matches: 4. CDR3 size: 15 residues. Germline CDR1 LNHDA, CDR2 SQIVND (reference sequence). CDR3 region: CASSTLAGGRETQYF. CDR3 bases: TGTGCCAGTAGTACACTAGCGGGGGGTCGAGAGACCCAGTACTTC.

This clone occurred a few times. The rearrangement uses TRBV5-1 and TRBJ2-2, with 11 bases identical to TRBD2. Germline V gene lookup returns CDR1 SGHRS and CDR2 YFSETQ. The CDR3 contains 17 residues. With V trimmed by 3 bases and J by 7 bases, 11 bases remained unmatched. CDR3 in amino acids: CASSSSSTSGGIGELFF. The CDR3, as DNA: TGCGCCAGCAGCTCCAGCTCCACTAGCGGGGGTATCGGGGAGCTGTTTTTT.

V is TRBV4-3 and J is TRBJ2-2, with 10 bases matching TRBD2. This CDR3 has 15 residues. From germline, CDR1 is LGHNA and CDR2 YSLEER. The V gene end was trimmed by 2 bases and the J gene end by 4 bases; junction bases not matched to a gene: 1. Here the CDR3 DNA reads TGCGCCAGCAGCCAAAGCGGGGGGGGCACCGGGGAGCTGTTTTTT. Protein: CASSQSGGGTGELFF.

The CDR3 DNA reads TGTGCCACCAGCGGATCGATTCCGGGACTAGCGGGAAAAGAGACCCAGTACTTC. Translating it yields CATSGSIPGLAGKETQYF. The chain couples TRBV15 to TRBJ2-5; 13 positions match TRBD2. The CDR3 has 18 amino acids. Germline V gene sequence: CDR1 LNHNV, CDR2 YYDKDF (reference sequence). With 5 bases clipped from V and 3 bases from J, the junction kept 12 bases outside the gene matches.

V and J are TRBV10-3 and TRBJ1-2; D remains ambiguous. V gave up 3 bases and J gave up 8 bases, with 19 bases separating them. The V gene's germline CDR1 is ENHRY and CDR2 SYGVKD. The CDR3 runs to 15 residues. CDR3 DNA: TGTGCCATCAGTGACCCTTTTGGAGCCACTGGGGGCTACACCTTC. Amino acid sequence: CAISDPFGATGGYTF.

The chain employs TRBV28 and TRBJ1-4; D is perhaps TRBD1 (5 bases). This CDR3 has 15 residues. The germline V gene has CDR1 MDHEN and CDR2 SYDVKM. Deletions cut 6 bases from V and 0 bases from J, with 11 bases between. In DNA, the CDR3 is TGTGCCAGCAGCCCCGGGGGGTCAACTAATGAAAAACTGTTTTTT. It codes for CASSPGGSTNEKLFF.

This sequence joins TRBV3-1 (or the pseudogene TRBV3-2) and TRBJ2-4; 8 bases are shared with TRBD1. The ends lost 0 bases at V and 7 bases at J; junction bases unmatched: 5. Germline-derived CDR1 and CDR2 are LGHDT and YNNKEL (reference sequence). The CDR3 sequence is 15 residues long. CDR3 residues: CASSQEETGDNIQYF. The CDR3 nucleotides read TGTGCCAGCAGCCAAGAGGAGACAGGGGACAACATTCAGTACTTC.

V usage is TRBV11-3 and J usage is TRBJ2-1, with 11 nucleotides matching TRBD2. The CDR3 covers 17 residues. Germline CDR1 SGHNT, CDR2 YENEEA. V trimming: 6 bases; J trimming: 7 bases; junction bases outside the gene matches: 14. CDR3 amino acids: CASRGGVGLAGGNEQFF. CDR3 bases: TGTGCCAGCAGGGGTGGCGTCGGGCTAGCGGGGGGAAATGAGCAGTTCTTC.

Only one count was recorded for this clone. The genes are TRBV9 and TRBJ2-5; 7 nucleotides match TRBD1. Germline V gene data show CDR1 as SGDLS and CDR2 as YYNGEE. With 1 base clipped from V and 4 bases from J, the junction kept 7 bases outside the gene matches. The CDR3 loop spans 15 amino acids. The DNA for the CDR3 is TGTGCCAGCAGCGTATCAGGGGGTAAAGGAGAGACCCAGTACTTC. Translating it yields CASSVSGGKGETQYF.

The table lists this clone with a few counts. The chain combines TRBV10-3 with TRBJ1-1, with D unresolved. Per the germline V gene, CDR1 is ENHRY and CDR2 is SYGVKD. The CDR3 has 11 amino acids. Trimming pared 5 bases from V and 5 bases from J, leaving 6 bases between. CDR3 sequence: CAISPGTEAFF. In DNA form, the CDR3 reads TGTGCCATCAGTCCGGGGACTGAAGCTTTCTTT.

The V gene is TRBV6-5, the J gene TRBJ1-5, with D tentatively TRBD1 (6 bases). The V gene lost 7 bases and the J gene lost 4 bases, with 14 bases spanning the gap. Per germline, CDR1 MNHEY and CDR2 SVGAGI. The CDR3 has 14 residues. This chain's CDR3 is CASTTGYPNQPQHF. Written as DNA, the CDR3 is TGTGCCAGCACCACAGGGTACCCGAATCAGCCCCAGCATTTT.

In the case of this clone: An end of the junction differs from the germline gene, which may be a read error. The rearrangement links TRBV18 to TRBJ1-6; 7 bases agree with TRBD1. The CDR3 is made up of 15 amino acids. Germline V gene lookup returns CDR1 KGHSH and CDR2 LQKENI. The CDR3 sequence: CASSPPEGGNSPLHF. The CDR3 DNA reads TGTGCCAGCTCCCCACCGGAAGGGGGCAACTCACCCCTCCACTTT.

The rearrangement links TRBV3-1 (or the pseudogene TRBV3-2) to TRBJ2-7; 10 bases align to TRBD1. V was clipped by 1 base and J by 5 bases; unmatched bases: 5. The length of the CDR3 is 15 residues. Germline V gene sequence: CDR1 LGHDT, CDR2 YNNKEL (reference sequence). The CDR3 protein is CASSQGGQGIHEQYF. The CDR3 DNA follows: TGTGCCAGCAGCCAAGGGGGACAGGGGATCCACGAGCAGTACTTC.

V and J are TRBV7-8 and TRBJ1-5; 8 nucleotides match TRBD1. There are 15 residues in the CDR3. Germline CDR1 and CDR2: SGHVS and FQNEAQ. V gave up 5 bases and J gave up 3 bases; unmatched junction bases: 6. The CDR3 protein is CASSPGTGNNQPQHF. In nucleotides, the CDR3 is TGTGCCAGCAGCCCGGGGACAGGAAACAATCAGCCCCAGCATTTT.

The chain carries TRBV5-1 and TRBJ2-5, with 8 nucleotides matching TRBD2. The CDR3 totals 14 residues. CDR1 and CDR2 (germline): SGHRS, YFSETQ. The trim removed 0 bases at V and 5 bases at J, leaving 3 bases unmatched. As DNA, the CDR3 is TGCGCCAGCAGCTTGGGCGGGGGGAGCGAGACCCAGTACTTC. Its translation is CASSLGGGSETQYF. The full variable domain, rest sourced from reference TRBV5-1 and TRBJ2-5, is KAGVTQTPRYLIKTRGQQVTLSCSPISGHRSVSWYQQTPGQGLQFLFEYFSETQRNKGNFPGRFSGRQFSNSRSEMNVSTLELGDSALYLCASSLGGGSETQYFGPGTRLLVL.

The chain joins TRBV7-2 to TRBJ1-2, with a possible D match to TRBD1 (6 bases). With 4 bases removed from V and 0 bases from J, the gap between germline ends came to 15 bases. CDR1 and CDR2 from the germline V gene are SGHTA and FQGNSA. This CDR3 region has 16 residues. The CDR3 here is CASSSGVVTANYGYTF. As DNA, the CDR3 is TGTGCCAGCAGCTCAGGGGTCGTGACAGCTAACTATGGCTACACCTTC.

This chain connects TRBV5-1 to TRBJ1-1, with D possibly TRBD1 on 6 matching bases. Germline assignment: CDR1 SGHRS and CDR2 YFSETQ. This CDR3 contains 15 residues. V lost 4 bases and J lost 8, with 21 bases in between. CDR3 protein: CASSPMVGGVAEAFF. The CDR3 region has the DNA TGCGCCAGCAGCCCAATGGTAGGGGGTGTGGCCGAAGCTTTCTTT.

The chain links TRBV7-2 to TRBJ1-4; a possible D gene is TRBD1 (5 bases). V was trimmed by 5 bases and J by 3 bases, leaving 10 bases between them. Germline V lookup: CDR1 SGHTA, CDR2 FQGNSA. CDR3 length: 14 amino acids. CDR3 nucleotides: TGTGCCAGCAGCCCCGGGGGTTCTAATGAAAAACTGTTTTTT. It encodes CASSPGGSNEKLFF.

The chain links TRBV12-3 or TRBV12-4 to TRBJ1-1; 9 nucleotides align to TRBD1. V was pared by 6 bases and J by 8 bases, with 4 bases of the junction left unmatched. CDR3 length equals 12 residues. The CDR3 is CASRPDRGEAFF. CDR3 DNA sequence: TGTGCCAGCAGACCGGACAGGGGAGAAGCTTTCTTT.

This chain links TRBV5-1 with TRBJ1-2; 9 bases line up with TRBD1. The CDR3 is made up of 15 amino acids. Germline CDR1 reads SGHRS; CDR2 reads YFSETQ. V lost 0 bases and J lost 8; bases outside the gene matches: 8. CDR3 nucleotide sequence: TGCGCCAGCAGCTTGGTGGCCGGGACAGGGAACGGCTACACCTTC. Its protein product is CASSLVAGTGNGYTF.

This clone was recorded a few times. The chain combines TRBV28 with TRBJ1-3; D unresolved. Trimming took off 3 bases at V and 0 bases at J, with 9 bases between the two ends. Germline CDR1 reads MDHEN; CDR2 reads SYDVKM. This CDR3 region has 15 residues. For the CDR3, the DNA is TGTGCCAGCAGTTTGCCCTCCGGCTCTGGAAACACCATATATTTT. Encoded protein: CASSLPSGSGNTIYF. The full variable domain, completed using reference TRBV28 and TRBJ1-3, is DVKVTQSSRYLVKRTGEKVFLECVQDMDHENMFWYRQDPGLGLRLIYFSYDVKMKEKGDIPEGYSVSREKKERFSLILESASTNQTSMYLCASSLPSGSGNTIYFGEGSWLTVV.

The table lists this clone with a few counts. This chain joins TRBV4-1 and TRBJ2-1, with TRBD2 matching 13 bases. Germline assignment: CDR1 MGHRA and CDR2 YSYEKL. The CDR3 consists of 16 residues. V shed 4 bases and J 9 bases; nucleotides not matched to a gene: 9. The chain's CDR3 is CASSRTSGGAVPEQFF. Written as DNA, the CDR3 is TGCGCCAGCAGCCGAACTAGCGGGGGGGCCGTTCCTGAGCAGTTCTTC.

The chain carries TRBV4-2 and TRBJ2-1; 9 nucleotides align to TRBD2. The CDR3 loop spans 16 amino acids. Germline-derived CDR1 and CDR2 are LGHNA and YNFKEQ. The V gene end was trimmed by 0 bases and the J gene end by 9 bases; junction bases not matched to a gene: 9. CDR3 loop: CASSQDHAGGLSEQFF. The CDR3 region has the DNA TGTGCCAGCAGCCAAGATCATGCGGGGGGGCTTTCTGAGCAGTTCTTC.